What follows describes a single T cell receptor beta chain. Its antigen is not known. The data were obtained in a study of cytomegalovirus exposure and HLA in healthy donors. General study findings and limits: Most TCR sequences were uncommon, yet certain public TCRs appeared in many donors. Subsequent analysis of the roughly 120 validation repertoires found a tendency for first-cohort TCR clusters to co-occur. A list of roughly 180 TCR beta chains associated with cytomegalovirus was given.

Clones were read by immunoSEQ multiplex PCR, and TCRdb kept only the in-frame ones, dropping some. The sample has approximately 200,000 clones, almost 90% seen once. CDR3 length equals 16 residues. Germline V gene lookup returns CDR1 SGHVS and CDR2 FQNEAQ. The ends were cut back, 1 base at V and 0 bases at J, with 11 bases in the middle. V is TRBV7-8 and J is TRBJ2-3; possibly TRBD1 for D (5 bases). This clonotype was obtained from a woman between 18 and 29 years old in good health and CMV-seronegative. The specimen was PBMCs. The CDR3 bases are TGTGCCAGCAGCTTAGTAGGACAATCTAGCACAGATACGCAGTATTTT. Amino acids: CASSLVGQSSTDTQYF.